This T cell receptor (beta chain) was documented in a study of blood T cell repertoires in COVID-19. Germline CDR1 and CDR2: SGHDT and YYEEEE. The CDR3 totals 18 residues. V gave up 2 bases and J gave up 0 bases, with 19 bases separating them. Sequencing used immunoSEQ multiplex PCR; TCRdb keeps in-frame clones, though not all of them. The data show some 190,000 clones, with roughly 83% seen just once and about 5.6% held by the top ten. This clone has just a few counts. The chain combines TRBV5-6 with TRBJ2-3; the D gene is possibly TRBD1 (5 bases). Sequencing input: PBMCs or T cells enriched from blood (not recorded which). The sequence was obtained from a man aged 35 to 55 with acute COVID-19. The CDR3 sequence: CASSFSFEQDASTDTQYF. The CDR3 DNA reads TGTGCCAGCAGCTTTTCATTCGAACAGGACGCTAGCACAGATACGCAGTATTTT.